This T cell receptor beta chain was identified during a study of tissue T cells after allogeneic stem cell transplantation. Study information: Pathologist H&E review favored samples with visible lymphocytes for sequencing among multiple samples.

The data were produced by immunoSEQ multiplex PCR, yet TCRdb's version contains in-frame clones alone and is incomplete. The sample contains 2,800 or so clones, 60% to 70% of which appear only once. Adult allogeneic hematopoietic cell transplant recipients with steroid-refractory graft-versus-host disease were prospectively enrolled for research autopsy. The V end lost 1 base, the J end lost 8 bases, and 9 bases lay between the germline ends. Looked up from germline, CDR1 is LGHNA and CDR2 is YSLEER. The CDR3 runs to 13 residues. The V gene is TRBV4-3, the J gene TRBJ2-1; D is uncertain. The material sequenced was duodenal tissue, taken at autopsy. This TCR derives from a male patient over 55 with steroid-refractory graft-versus-host disease after an allogeneic stem cell transplant. The T cells may partly be graft donor cells. The CDR3 nucleotides read TGCGCCAGCAGCCAAGCCCCCGGTCATGAGCAGTTCTTC. This sequence encodes CASSQAPGHEQFF.